These T cell receptor beta chains were read from a single sample in a study of blood T cell repertoires in COVID-19. TCRdb keeps only in-frame clones here, not all; method: immunoSEQ multiplex PCR. The data hold about 220,000 clones, with 82% observed a single time. Sequenced input: peripheral blood. The receptors come from a woman in her 70s with COVID-19, enrolled during active disease. Each CDR3 is given with its conserved first and last residue. D genes are given only for firm matches. The size entry is marked missing in some rows and otherwise reads once, few, many or a size class.

TRBV6-5	NA	TRBJ2-1	TRBD2	TGTGCCAGCAGTACGGGACTAGCGGGGAACAATGAGCAGTTCTTC	CASSTGLAGNNEQFF
TRBV19	NA	TRBJ1-1	NA	TGTGCCAGTAGCAACGGGTGGGGGCCTGAGGGAGCTGAAGCTTTCTTT	CASSNGWGPEGAEAFF
TRBV7-2	NA	TRBJ1-5	NA	TGTGCCAGCAGCTCACAGGGAGCAGAGGTATATCAGCCCCAGCATTTT	CASSSQGAEVYQPQHF
TRBV5-1	NA	TRBJ1-3	NA	TGCGCCAGCAGCTTGGTAGGGGTGGGAAACACCATATATTTT	CASSLVGVGNTIYF
TRBV6-5	NA	TRBJ2-7	TRBD2	TGTGCCAGCAGTTACTCTGGGCTAGCGGAGAGGGGCGAGCAGTACTTC	CASSYSGLAERGEQYF
TRBV7-9	NA	TRBJ1-2	NA	TGTGCCAGCAGCTTAGGGCAGAATACCCACTATGGCTACACCTTC	CASSLGQNTHYGYTF
TRBV5-5	NA	TRBJ2-6	NA	TGTGCCAGCAGCTTGGAAGCGGGTAGCTCTGGGGCCAACGTCCTGACTTTC	CASSLEAGSSGANVLTF
TRBV5-1	NA	TRBJ2-5	NA	TGCGCCAGCAGCTTGGTCGCCGGGGAGACCCAGTACTTC	CASSLVAGETQYF
TRBV5-1	NA	TRBJ1-1	TRBD1	TGCGCCAGCAGCCCATGGACAGGGCAGACTGAAGCTTTCTTT	CASSPWTGQTEAFF
TRBV5-1	NA	TRBJ2-1	TRBD2	TGCGCCAGCAGCTTGGGAGCGGGAGAGACCTACAATGAGCAGTTCTTC	CASSLGAGETYNEQFF
TRBV5-1	NA	TRBJ1-2	TRBD1	TGCGCCAGCAGAAAAACAGGGGGTTCCAAGGATGGCTACACCTTC	CASRKTGGSKDGYTF
TRBV6-4	NA	TRBJ2-1	TRBD1	TGTGCCAGCAGTACCGAACGAGGACAGGCGAGGCTGTTCTTC	CASSTERGQARLFF
TRBV19	NA	TRBJ1-1	TRBD1	TGTGCCAGTAGTACCTACAGGGGGACCACTGAAGCTTTCTTT	CASSTYRGTTEAFF
TRBV3-1/TRBV3-2	NA	TRBJ1-2	TRBD1	TGTGCCAGCAGCTTCGAACAGGGGAAATATGGCTACACCTTC	CASSFEQGKYGYTF
TRBV30	NA	TRBJ1-1	NA	TGTGCCTGGAGTATCCTCCCCTTTAAAGCTTTCTTT	CAWSILPFKAFF
TRBV5-1	NA	TRBJ2-2	TRBD2	TGCGCCAGCAGCGGATTAGCGGGAGTGGCCGGGGAGCTGTTTTTT	CASSGLAGVAGELFF
TRBV5-8	NA	TRBJ1-3	NA	TGTGCCAGCAGCCCTCCGAGTGCCCTCGCAGGAAACACCATATATTTT	CASSPPSALAGNTIYF
TRBV9	NA	TRBJ1-1	NA	TGTGCCAGCAGCGTGGTTGCCGGGAGGATGAACACTGAAGCTTTCTTT	CASSVVAGRMNTEAFF
TRBV7-2	NA	TRBJ2-7	TRBD2	TGTGCCAGCAGCTTAGGCCTAGCGGGAGCCCTCTTC	CASSLGLAGALF
TRBV29-1	few	TRBJ1-1	NA	TGCAGCGTTCGTCAGGGTCACACTGAAGCTTTCTTT	CSVRQGHTEAFF
TRBV24-1	NA	TRBJ1-1	NA	TGTGCCACCTCCGGGGGGGCCTACACTGAAGCTTTCTTT	CATSGGAYTEAFF
TRBV24-1	NA	TRBJ2-1	NA	TGTGCCACCAGTGTCTCCCGGGGGCCAGGGGGCAATGAGCAGTTCTTC	CATSVSRGPGGNEQFF
TRBV6-2/TRBV6-3	NA	TRBJ1-5	TRBD1	TGTGCCAGCAGTTACCTGACAGGGACTCAGCCCCAGCATTTT	CASSYLTGTQPQHF
TRBV12-3/TRBV12-4	NA	TRBJ1-5	NA	TGTGCCAGCACCAAGAACGGGCCCCAGCATTTT	CASTKNGPQHF
TRBV7-9	once	TRBJ1-1	TRBD1	TGTGCCAGCTCCCGAACCCCCACAGGGGGCGCCGAAGCTTTCTTT	CASSRTPTGGAEAFF
TRBV29-1	NA	TRBJ1-1	NA	TGCAGCGTTACGGCCAGGATGAACACTGAAGCTTTCTTT	CSVTARMNTEAFF
TRBV7-9	NA	TRBJ2-7	TRBD1	TGTGCCAGCAGCTTAAGTCAGGGGGCCCACGAGCAGTACTTC	CASSLSQGAHEQYF
TRBV7-2	NA	TRBJ1-1	NA	TGTGCCAGCAGCTTAGCGCCAGGGATGAACACTGAAGCTTTCTTT	CASSLAPGMNTEAFF
TRBV14	NA	TRBJ2-7	TRBD2	TGTGCCAGCAGGAAAAGCGGGAGAGGTTTTTCCTACGAGCAGTACTTC	CASRKSGRGFSYEQYF
TRBV19	NA	TRBJ2-1	TRBD2	TGTGCCAGTAGTATCTCCTCTAGCGGGAGGATTTGGAATGAGCAGTTCTTC	CASSISSSGRIWNEQFF
TRBV28	NA	TRBJ2-7	TRBD1	TGTGCCAGCAACATCCGGACAGGGGGCATGAGGGAGCAGTACTTC	CASNIRTGGMREQYF
TRBV6-2/TRBV6-3	NA	TRBJ1-4	TRBD1	TGTGCCAGCAGTTCGCCTTCTCGTAGACAGGGTGCTAAAGAGGAACTGTTTTTT	CASSSPSRRQGAKEELFF
TRBV5-4	NA	TRBJ2-2	TRBD2	TGTGCCAGCAGCCCAGGACTAGCGGGAGTACGGTTAACCGGGGAGCTGTTTTTT	CASSPGLAGVRLTGELFF
TRBV7-2	NA	TRBJ2-7	NA	TGTGCCAGCAGCTTAGGCAGGACTACCTACGAGCAGTACTTC	CASSLGRTTYEQYF
TRBV19	once	TRBJ1-5	NA	TGTGCCAGTAGTATAGACGGTAGCAATCAGCCCCAGCATTTT	CASSIDGSNQPQHF
TRBV18	NA	TRBJ1-2	TRBD1	TGTGCCAGCTCACCAGGGGGACAGTCCGTGGATGGCTACACCTTC	CASSPGGQSVDGYTF
TRBV10-2	few	TRBJ2-7	TRBD2	TGCGCCAGCAGGGACCCTAGCGGGAGCTACGAGCAGTACTTC	CASRDPSGSYEQYF
TRBV2	NA	TRBJ2-3	TRBD2	TGTGCCAGCAGTCGGACTAGCGGAGGCACAGATACGCAGTATTTT	CASSRTSGGTDTQYF
TRBV3-1/TRBV3-2	NA	TRBJ1-4	NA	TGTGCCAGCCAAAAAAATGAAAAACTGTTTTTT	CASQKNEKLFF